These 20 T cell receptor beta chains came from one sample sequenced in a study of T cell responses to AZD1222 COVID-19 vaccine. The assay was immunoSEQ multiplex PCR, and TCRdb's table has in-frame clones only and misses some. This table has 130,000 to 150,000 clones, 91% appearing once. The material was peripheral blood, obtained on day 0 of AZD1222 vaccination. Receptors were obtained from an adult in good health.

The chain uses TRBV9 and TRBJ1-6, with unresolved D. Trimming removed 7 bases at V and 7 bases at J, with 12 bases between. The germline CDR1 and CDR2 sequences are SGDLS and YYNGEE. This CDR3 comprises 13 residues. This CDR3 is CASGPDGNSPLHF. Written as DNA, the CDR3 is TGTGCCAGCGGGCCCGACGGAAATTCACCCCTCCACTTT.

The chain links TRBV3-1 (or the pseudogene TRBV3-2) to TRBJ1-1; 7 nucleotides agree with TRBD1. Losses at the gene ends were 4 bases for V and 3 bases for J; bases not matched to a gene: 5. CDR3 length: 14 amino acids. Germline assignment: CDR1 LGHDT and CDR2 YNNKEL (reference sequence). The CDR3 sequence is CASSRNGQDTEAFF. In DNA form, the CDR3 reads TGTGCCAGCAGCCGGAACGGACAGGACACTGAAGCTTTCTTT.

The chain uses TRBV7-2 and TRBJ2-1, with a tentative D call TRBD1 (6 bases). CDR3 size: 14 residues. Germline values: CDR1 SGHTA, CDR2 FQGNSA. Trimming removed 1 base from V and 9 bases from J, with 13 bases in between. CDR3 amino acids: CASSLVHLGGEQFF. The CDR3 coding sequence is TGTGCCAGCAGCTTAGTCCACCTAGGGGGTGAGCAGTTCTTC. The full variable domain, with the rest looked up from reference TRBV7-2 and TRBJ2-1, is GAGVSQSPSNKVTEKGKDVELRCDPISGHTALYWYRQSLGQGLEFLIYFQGNSAPDKSGLPSDRFSAERTGGSVSTLTIQRTQQEDSAVYLCASSLVHLGGEQFFGPGTRLTVL.

The chain uses TRBV7-6 and TRBJ2-1; D is undetermined. The length of the CDR3 is 16 residues. Germline V gene sequence: CDR1 SGHVS, CDR2 FNYEAQ. V was shortened by 7 bases and J by 0 bases, with 16 bases between the two germline ends. CDR3 DNA: TGTGCCAGCAAAACCGGTGGAGCGAGCTCCTACAATGAGCAGTTCTTC. Encoded protein: CASKTGGASSYNEQFF.

The rearrangement uses TRBV12-3 or TRBV12-4 and TRBJ1-6; the D is unclear. V lost 5 bases and J lost 9, with 11 bases in between. CDR3 length: 13 residues. Written as DNA, the CDR3 is TGTGCCAGCAGTGGCAGCTTACTTTCACCCCTCCACTTT. Residues: CASSGSLLSPLHF.

This clone was found a few times. V is TRBV13 and J is TRBJ1-1; D gene unclear. Germline CDR1 and CDR2: PRHDT and FYEKMQ (reference sequence). The germline V and J ends were trimmed by 3 bases and 1 base, with 21 bases remaining between them. The length of the CDR3 is 18 residues. The CDR3 DNA reads as TGTGCCAGCAGCTTTGGTCTTGTGACTCTGGGAGGGAACACTGAAGCTTTCTTT. It translates to CASSFGLVTLGGNTEAFF.

The chain couples TRBV7-2 to TRBJ1-2; no firm D call. V gave up 0 bases and J gave up 7 bases, with 9 bases separating them. Germline V gene data show CDR1 as SGHTA and CDR2 as FQGNSA. This CDR3 region has 13 residues. CDR3 DNA sequence: TGTGCCAGCAGCTTAGCCTCCCGGGTTGGCTACACCTTC. It yields the protein CASSLASRVGYTF.

The chain couples TRBV6-5 to TRBJ1-1, with D unclear. The CDR3 has 12 amino acids. Looked up from germline, CDR1 is MNHEY and CDR2 is SVGAGI. V was pared by 4 bases and J by 0 bases, with 3 bases between. CDR3 nucleotides: TGTGCCAGCAGTTCGATGAACACTGAAGCTTTCTTT. This gives the protein CASSSMNTEAFF.

This chain links TRBV4-3 with TRBJ2-7; D perhaps matches TRBD1 (5 bases). This CDR3 is built from 15 residues. V dropped 1 base and J dropped 2 bases, with 12 bases sitting between them. Germline lookup yields CDR1 LGHNA and CDR2 YSLEER. CDR3 sequence: CASSQGGRFPYEQYF. The DNA for the CDR3 is TGCGCCAGCAGCCAAGGGGGCAGGTTCCCCTACGAGCAGTACTTC.

CDR3 DNA: TGTGCCAGTAGTCACGGCCTACTCTCCTACAATGAGCAGTTCTTC. Residues: CASSHGLLSYNEQFF. The gene calls are TRBV19 and TRBJ2-1, with D unresolved. The CDR3 length is 15 residues. Germline CDR1 LNHDA, CDR2 SQIVND (reference sequence). The V and J ends lost 5 bases and 0 bases respectively, with 11 bases between them.

This sequence joins TRBV5-6 and TRBJ1-1; unclear D gene. V gave up 2 bases and J gave up 5 bases, with 10 bases separating them. CDR1 and CDR2 (germline): SGHDT, YYEEEE. The CDR3 has 13 residues. The CDR3 is CASSLRRGTEAFF. Here the CDR3 DNA reads TGTGCCAGCAGCTTAAGACGGGGAACTGAAGCTTTCTTT.

The gene calls are TRBV7-6 and TRBJ2-3, with 15 nucleotides matching TRBD2. The germline V gene has CDR1 SGHVS and CDR2 FNYEAQ. The junction had 3 bases not matched to a gene; V was cut back by 5 bases and J by 6 bases. The CDR3 is made up of 15 amino acids. Written as DNA, the CDR3 is TGTGCCAGCAGCCGAGGACTAGCGGGAGGGGATACGCAGTATTTT. This translates into CASSRGLAGGDTQYF.

CDR3 nucleotides: TGTGCCATCAGCCTCCACAGGAACACTGAAGCTTTCTTT. Translation: CAISLHRNTEAFF. The chain has TRBV10-3 and TRBJ1-1; D is unclear. The CDR3 is 13 amino acids. V was clipped by 6 bases and J by 1 base, with 9 bases between them. Germline CDR1 reads ENHRY; CDR2 reads SYGVKD.

V is TRBV3-1 (or the pseudogene TRBV3-2) and J is TRBJ1-1, with 9 bases matching TRBD1. Looked up from germline, CDR1 is LGHDT and CDR2 is YNNKEL (reference sequence). The CDR3 totals 14 residues. Unmatched junction bases numbered 4, after V lost 2 bases and J lost 6 bases. The CDR3 loop is CASSQSDRGSEAFF. The DNA of the CDR3 is TGTGCCAGCAGCCAATCGGACAGGGGCTCTGAAGCTTTCTTT.

V gene TRBV6-5 combines with J gene TRBJ2-7, with TRBD1 matching 10 bases. This CDR3 spans 15 amino acids. Germline V gene data show CDR1 as MNHEY and CDR2 as SVGAGI. The J segment lost 2 bases and the V segment lost 2 bases, leaving 3 bases of the junction unmatched. The CDR3 DNA reads TGTGCCAGCAGTTACAGGACAGGGGGTACCTACGAGCAGTACTTC. It yields the protein CASSYRTGGTYEQYF.

This sequence joins TRBV7-8 and TRBJ1-3; D is unresolved. From germline, CDR1 is SGHVS and CDR2 FQNEAQ. V was pared by 4 bases and J by 8 bases, with 9 bases between. CDR3 length: 12 residues. The CDR3 loop reads CASSYRGDTIYF. The CDR3 DNA is TGTGCCAGCAGCTACCGTGGCGACACCATATATTTT.

The CDR3 sequence is CASSLTKRGGADTQYF. CDR3 bases: TGTGCCAGCAGTTTAACTAAGCGGGGGGGCGCAGATACGCAGTATTTT. The chain links TRBV27 to TRBJ2-3, with TRBD2 identical over 10 bases. Germline CDR1 and CDR2: MNHEY and SMNVEV (reference sequence). With 2 bases clipped from V and 4 bases from J, the junction kept 6 bases outside the gene matches. CDR3 length: 16 residues.

J is TRBJ2-3 and V is TRBV9, with 7 bases fitting TRBD1. The CDR3 loop spans 14 amino acids. From germline, CDR1 is SGDLS and CDR2 YYNGEE. Trimming cost V 4 bases and J 2 bases; bases outside gene matches: 4. The CDR3, as DNA: TGTGCCAGCAGCTCGGACAGGCACACAGATACGCAGTATTTT. Translated, it gives CASSSDRHTDTQYF.

V and J are TRBV27 and TRBJ2-7, with 11 bases identical to TRBD2. Germline CDR1 and CDR2: MNHEY and SMNVEV (reference sequence). V shed 5 bases, J shed 3 bases, and the junction held 9 bases outside the gene matches. This CDR3 spans 16 amino acids. CDR3: CASSMKTGTSGYEQYF. CDR3 in DNA: TGTGCCAGCAGTATGAAAACCGGGACTAGCGGCTACGAGCAGTACTTC.

This clone occurred once. The chain employs TRBV6-5 and TRBJ2-7, with D possibly matching TRBD1 (5 bases). V was cut by 8 bases and J by 0 bases, with 11 bases left in between. The CDR3 extends over 13 amino acids. Germline V gives CDR1 MNHEY, CDR2 SVGAGI. CDR3 residues: CASRQKSSYEQYF. The CDR3 nucleotides read TGTGCCAGCCGACAGAAAAGCTCCTACGAGCAGTACTTC.